A selection of T cell receptor beta chains follows, all from one sample in a study of shared clonotypes between healthy human individuals. Libraries were prepared by immunoSEQ multiplex PCR; TCRdb keeps only in-frame clonotypes and omits some of them. Counted here are under 750,000 clones, 72% occurring once; the ten biggest clones make up less than 2%. The specimen was memory CD4+ T cells sorted from blood. The receptor set was obtained from a woman in her twenties or thirties in good health. The CDR3 runs from the conserved cysteine through the conserved F or W. D genes are given only for firm matches. The size entry is marked missing in some rows and otherwise reads once, few, many or a size class.

V	D	J	size	CDR3	DNA
TRBV12-5	TRBD2	TRBJ2-2	NA	CASGLVRQREGTGELFF	TGTGCTAGTGGTTTGGTTAGGCAGCGGGAGGGCACCGGGGAGCTGTTTTTT
TRBV2	NA	TRBJ1-1	NA	CASISNYEASEAFF	TGTGCCAGCATTTCTAACTACGAGGCGTCTGAAGCTTTCTTT
TRBV28	TRBD1	TRBJ2-7	NA	CASKIRTGPDEQYF	TGTGCCAGCAAAATCCGGACAGGGCCTGACGAGCAGTACTTC
TRBV5-4	NA	TRBJ2-3	NA	CASSRRRESTDTQYF	TGTGCCAGCAGCCGGAGGAGGGAAAGCACAGATACGCAGTATTTT
TRBV7-6	NA	TRBJ1-2	NA	CASSLALACSNYGYTF	TGTGCCAGCAGCTTAGCCCTCGCCTGTTCTAACTATGGCTACACCTTC
TRBV11-3	TRBD1	TRBJ2-2	NA	CASSPDRGNTGELFF	TGTGCCAGCAGCCCGGACAGGGGGAACACCGGGGAGCTGTTTTTT
TRBV18	NA	TRBJ2-5	NA	CASSPPPGKETQYF	TGTGCCAGCTCACCACCGCCGGGAAAAGAGACCCAGTACTTC
TRBV5-1	NA	TRBJ1-2	few	CASSYDRGNYGYTF	TGCGCCAGCAGCTACGACCGGGGGAACTATGGCTACACCTTC
TRBV7-8	TRBD2	TRBJ2-7	NA	CASRASGTYEQYF	TGTGCCAGCCGGGCTAGCGGGACATACGAGCAGTACTTC
TRBV10-2	NA	TRBJ2-5	few	CASSEAIFVGETQYF	TGCGCCAGCAGTGAGGCCATCTTTGTGGGCGAGACCCAGTACTTC
TRBV10-1	TRBD2	TRBJ2-2	NA	CASSTSGSVSGELFF	TGCGCCAGCAGTACTAGCGGAAGCGTATCCGGGGAGCTGTTTTTT
TRBV6-1	TRBD1	TRBJ1-1	NA	CASHKGRGQNEAFF	TGTGCCAGCCATAAAGGGAGGGGGCAGAATGAAGCTTTCTTT
TRBV19	NA	TRBJ1-4	NA	CASSIFGLGANEKLFF	TGTGCCAGTAGTATCTTTGGTCTGGGGGCTAATGAAAAACTGTTTTTT
TRBV18	NA	TRBJ1-1	NA	CASSPMQRNTEAFF	TGTGCCAGCTCACCGATGCAGCGAAATACTGAAGCTTTCTTT
TRBV6-1	TRBD2	TRBJ2-2	NA	CASLAGGMTGELFF	TGTGCCAGCTTGGCGGGAGGGATGACCGGGGAGCTGTTTTTT
TRBV7-2	TRBD1	TRBJ1-1	NA	CASTRQGDTEAFF	TGTGCCAGCACCAGACAGGGTGACACTGAAGCTTTCTTT
TRBV2	TRBD2	TRBJ2-7	once	CASRDTDSANSGSNEQYF	TGTGCCAGCAGAGATACAGATTCGGCGAATAGCGGGAGTAACGAGCAGTACTTC
TRBV19	NA	TRBJ2-4	NA	CASSIGTRSSGKNIQYF	TGTGCCAGTAGTATTGGGACTCGGTCGTCAGGCAAAAACATTCAGTACTTC
TRBV27	NA	TRBJ2-7	NA	CASSLSGDRHEQYF	TGTGCCAGCAGTTTATCAGGGGATCGCCACGAGCAGTACTTC
TRBV15	NA	TRBJ1-5	many	CATSPDRLGNQPQHF	TGTGCCACCAGTCCAGACAGGCTGGGCAATCAGCCCCAGCATTTT
TRBV9	TRBD1	TRBJ2-6	NA	CASSRMAGGAFSSGANVLTF	TGTGCCAGCAGTCGGATGGCAGGGGGCGCTTTCAGCTCTGGGGCCAACGTCCTGACTTTC
TRBV6-1	NA	TRBJ2-2	NA	CASSVVWNTGELFF	TGTGCCAGCAGTGTTGTCTGGAACACCGGGGAGCTGTTTTTT
TRBV6-6	TRBD1	TRBJ2-2	NA	CASRDRGNTGELFF	TGTGCCAGCAGGGACAGGGGTAACACCGGGGAGCTGTTTTTT
TRBV28	TRBD1	TRBJ2-6	NA	CASSPQGVLSGANVLTF	TGTGCCAGCAGTCCCCAGGGGGTACTCTCTGGGGCCAACGTCCTGACTTTC
TRBV11-2	NA	TRBJ1-4	once	CASSLNRGEKLFF	TGTGCCAGCAGCTTAAACCGTGGGGAAAAACTGTTTTTT
TRBV18	TRBD2	TRBJ2-3	NA	CASSQRERTSGRGGTDTQYF	TGTGCCAGCTCTCAACGGGAGCGGACTAGCGGGAGAGGGGGCACAGATACGCAGTATTTT
TRBV7-9	NA	TRBJ2-5	NA	CASSSGAGETQYF	TGTGCCAGCAGCTCAGGGGCGGGGGAGACCCAGTACTTC
TRBV5-5	NA	TRBJ2-7	NA	CASSLAATASGSYEQYF	TGTGCCAGCAGCTTGGCCGCGACAGCCTCAGGGTCATACGAGCAGTACTTC
TRBV18	TRBD2	TRBJ2-2	few	CASSPPKAGGNTGELFF	TGTGCCAGCTCACCACCAAAAGCGGGAGGGAACACCGGGGAGCTGTTTTTT
TRBV7-6	NA	TRBJ2-1	NA	CASSPDSNLFNEQFF	TGTGCCAGCAGCCCGGACTCAAACCTCTTCAATGAGCAGTTCTTC
TRBV2	TRBD2	TRBJ2-3	NA	CASTSGSTDTQYF	TGTGCCAGTACTAGCGGGAGTACGGATACGCAGTATTTT
TRBV18	TRBD2	TRBJ2-5	NA	CASSPPASGRREETQYF	TGTGCCAGCTCACCACCGGCTAGCGGGAGGAGAGAAGAGACCCAGTACTTC
TRBV5-1	TRBD1	TRBJ2-7	few	CASSLGDRDQGEQYF	TGCGCCAGCAGCTTGGGGGACAGGGACCAGGGCGAGCAGTACTTC
TRBV6-5	NA	TRBJ1-2	NA	CASSPWVRANGYTF	TGTGCCAGCAGTCCCTGGGTCAGGGCTAATGGCTACACCTTC
TRBV30	NA	TRBJ1-2	NA	CAWSVGAYGYTF	TGTGCCTGGAGTGTTGGAGCCTATGGCTACACCTTC
TRBV5-8	NA	TRBJ2-7	once	CASSGARWTYEQYF	TGTGCCAGCAGCGGGGCTCGGTGGACCTACGAGCAGTACTTC
TRBV27	NA	TRBJ1-1	NA	CASRGTGFAEAFF	TGTGCCAGCAGGGGAACAGGTTTCGCTGAAGCTTTCTTT
TRBV6-6	NA	TRBJ2-3	NA	CATSPTGGDTQYF	TGTGCCACCTCGCCGACAGGTGGAGATACGCAGTATTTT
TRBV28	NA	TRBJ1-6	once	CASSPVQGITSPLHF	TGTGCCAGCAGTCCGGTACAGGGCATCACGTCGCCCCTCCACTTT
TRBV5-4	NA	TRBJ2-3	many	CASSPGSVTDTQYF	TGTGCCAGCAGCCCCGGGAGCGTCACAGATACGCAGTATTTT
TRBV6-1	NA	TRBJ1-5	few	CASTPGRNQPQHF	TGTGCCAGCACGCCAGGTCGCAATCAGCCCCAGCATTTT
TRBV19	NA	TRBJ1-2	few	CASSIDPGSYGYTF	TGTGCCAGTAGTATAGATCCCGGCTCCTATGGCTACACCTTC
TRBV4-1	TRBD2	TRBJ2-2	NA	CASSQATSGRGSGELFF	TGCGCCAGCAGCCAAGCCACTAGCGGGAGAGGCTCCGGGGAGCTGTTTTTT
TRBV18	NA	TRBJ2-7	once	CASSPPSAAYEQYF	TGTGCCAGCTCACCACCATCCGCCGCCTACGAGCAGTACTTC
TRBV15	TRBD2	TRBJ2-7	NA	CATSRVSTSGSTYEQYF	TGTGCCACCAGCAGAGTGTCAACTAGCGGGAGTACCTACGAGCAGTACTTC
TRBV7-6	NA	TRBJ2-7	few	CASSLTNSHSYEQYF	TGTGCCAGCAGCTTGACTAACTCACATTCCTACGAGCAGTACTTC
TRBV7-9	NA	TRBJ1-1	NA	CASSLTDSPNTEAFF	TGTGCCAGCAGCCTAACAGACAGCCCAAACACTGAAGCTTTCTTT
TRBV7-7	NA	TRBJ2-2	NA	CASSRYTGELFF	TGTGCCAGCAGCCGATATACCGGGGAGCTGTTTTTT
TRBV5-1	TRBD1	TRBJ2-3	NA	CASSLGTVSTDTQYF	TGCGCCAGCAGCCTCGGGACAGTTAGCACAGATACGCAGTATTTT